The 6 T cell receptor beta chains presented below share a single source sample, sequenced in a study of T-cell memory formation after mild COVID-19. TCRdb re-derived calls from the 5' RACE reads in MiXCR, one entry per CDR3 protein. The table shows under 650,000 distinct CDR3 sequences, with about a sixth occurring only once. Specimen: PBMCs or a T cell subset sorted from them (not recorded which). The receptors originated from an adult woman who had mild COVID-19 (a few samples of this study predate the infection). Cell type and time point are not known.

There are a few counts of this clonotype. This rearrangement joins TRBV30 to TRBJ2-7, with TRBD1 identical over 7 bases. The CDR3 has 14 amino acids. V was clipped by 0 bases and J by 0 bases; unmatched bases: 2. Looked up from germline, CDR1 is GTSNPN and CDR2 is SVGIG (reference sequence). CDR3 sequence reads: CAWSVQGNSYEQYF. The CDR3 DNA sequence: TGTGCCTGGAGTGTACAGGGGAACTCCTACGAGCAGTACTTC.

This clonotype was detected only a few times. It is unclear where the CDR3 begins or ends on the DNA, so no DNA is shown, and the CDR3 is as TCRdb lists it. The chain's CDR3 is CASSSSGGSHNQPQHF. The chain uses TRBV12-3 or TRBV12-4 and TRBJ1-5. With termini counted, the CDR3 has 16 amino acids.

The V and J genes are TRBV12-3 or TRBV12-4 and TRBJ2-1, with D possibly being TRBD2 (6 bases). V was cut by 5 bases and J by 8 bases, with 16 bases left in between. This CDR3 is built from 14 residues. The CDR3 nucleotides read TGTGCCAGCAGTCGTCGGGAGTTCGGCGATGAGCAGTTCTTC. Its translation: CASSRREFGDEQFF.

This clonotype was recorded a few times. The chain uses TRBV6-6 and TRBJ2-2, with D perhaps matching TRBD1 or TRBD2 (5 bases each). This CDR3 has 14 amino acids. Trimming shortened V by 5 bases and J by 5 bases, and 12 bases separated the two germline ends. The V gene's germline CDR1 is MNHNY and CDR2 SVGAGI (reference sequence). The CDR3 DNA is TGTGCCAGCAGTCAGGTGGGGGTGACCGGGGAGCTGTTTTTT. It translates to CASSQVGVTGELFF.

This clonotype showed up many times. The rearrangement links TRBV6-2 or TRBV6-3 to TRBJ2-7; a weak D match, TRBD2 (6 bases). Deletions cut 0 bases from V and 6 bases from J, with 9 bases between. The CDR3 is 13 amino acids. CDR1 MNHEY and CDR2 SVGEGT come from the germline V gene. CDR3 nucleotides: TGTGCCAGCAGTTACTCGGGGGGTGGCGAGCAGTACTTC. It translates to CASSYSGGGEQYF.

The count of this clonotype is one. The genes are TRBV6-6 and TRBJ1-1; the match to TRBD1 covers 9 bases. There are 14 residues in the CDR3. V was clipped by 5 bases and J by 4 bases; unmatched bases: 5. Germline CDR1 is MNHNY and CDR2 is SVGAGI (reference sequence). CDR3 in amino acids: CASSHGQGLTEAFF. Here the CDR3 DNA reads TGTGCCAGCAGTCACGGACAGGGGCTCACTGAAGCTTTCTTT.